One sample yielded the 4 T cell receptor beta chains listed below, sequenced in a study of blood T cell repertoires in COVID-19. Profiling relied on immunoSEQ multiplex PCR, and the TCRdb table lists in-frame clones only, not all of them. The sample yields roughly 230,000 clones, nearly 90% seen once. Material: peripheral blood. Receptors originate from a woman between 35 and 50 years old who had recovered from COVID-19.

The CDR3 DNA sequence: TGTGCCAGCAGCTTATCCCTAGCGGAGGGAAATCAGCCCCAGCATTTT. Its protein is CASSLSLAEGNQPQHF. The chain is built from TRBV7-2 and TRBJ1-5; D uncertain. There are 16 residues in the CDR3. Trimming took off 2 bases at V and 4 bases at J, with 15 bases between the two ends. Germline V gives CDR1 SGHTA, CDR2 FQGNSA.

V is TRBV24-1 and J is TRBJ2-2; 9 bases align to TRBD2. Germline lookup yields CDR1 KGHDR and CDR2 SFDVKD. V lost 10 bases to trimming and J lost 7 bases; unmatched junction nucleotides: 12. This CDR3 spans 15 amino acids. CDR3 DNA sequence: TGTGCCACAGCGGGAGCGGGAGGCCAGAGCGGGGAGCTGTTTTTT. It codes for CATAGAGGQSGELFF.

The genes are TRBV11-2 and TRBJ2-7; possible D gene TRBD1, 5 bases. This CDR3 is 16 amino acids long. V was cut by 1 base and J by 5 bases, with 18 bases left in between. Germline V CDR1 and CDR2: SGHAT, FQNNGV. The CDR3 region has the DNA TGTGCCAGCAGCTTAGGCCAGTCAGGGCCCTTTGACGAGCAGTACGTC. The encoded protein is CASSLGQSGPFDEQYV.

In regard to this clone: The same CDR3 arises from other DNA sequences in this sample as well. The chain links TRBV19 to TRBJ2-1, with unresolved D. Germline loops: CDR1 LNHDA, CDR2 SQIVND (reference sequence). The V end lost 1 base, the J end lost 0 bases, and 7 bases lay between the germline ends. CDR3 length: 15 residues. CDR3 nucleotides: TGTGCCAGTAGTATAGCACAAAGCTCCTACAATGAGCAGTTCTTC. As protein: CASSIAQSSYNEQFF.